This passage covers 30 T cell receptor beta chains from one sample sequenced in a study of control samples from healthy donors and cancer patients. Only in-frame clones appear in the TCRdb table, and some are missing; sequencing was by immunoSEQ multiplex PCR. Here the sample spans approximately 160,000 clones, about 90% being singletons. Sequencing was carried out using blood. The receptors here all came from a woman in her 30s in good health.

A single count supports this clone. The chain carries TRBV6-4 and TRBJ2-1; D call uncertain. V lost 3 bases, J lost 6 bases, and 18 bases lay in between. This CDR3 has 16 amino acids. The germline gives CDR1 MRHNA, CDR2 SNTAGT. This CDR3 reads CASSDSVGPSANEQFF. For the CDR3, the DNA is TGTGCCAGCAGTGATTCGGTCGGCCCTTCAGCCAATGAGCAGTTCTTC.

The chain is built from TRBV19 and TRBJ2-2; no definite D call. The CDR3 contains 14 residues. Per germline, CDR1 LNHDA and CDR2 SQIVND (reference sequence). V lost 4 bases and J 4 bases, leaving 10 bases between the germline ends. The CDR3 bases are TGTGCCAGTAGTAGAGACCCTATCACCGGGGAGCTGTTTTTT. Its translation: CASSRDPITGELFF. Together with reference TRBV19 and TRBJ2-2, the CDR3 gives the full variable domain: DGGITQSPKYLFRKEGQNVTLSCEQNLNHDAMYWYRQDPGQGLRLIYYSQIVNDFQKGDIAEGYSVSREKKESFPLTVTSAQKNPTAFYLCASSRDPITGELFFGEGSRLTVL.

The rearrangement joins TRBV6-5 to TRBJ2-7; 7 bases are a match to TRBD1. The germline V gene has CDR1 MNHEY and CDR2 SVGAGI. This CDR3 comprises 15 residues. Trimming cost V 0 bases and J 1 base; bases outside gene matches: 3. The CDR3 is CASSYSGQPSYEQYF. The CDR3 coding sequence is TGTGCCAGCAGTTACTCGGGACAGCCATCCTACGAGCAGTACTTC.

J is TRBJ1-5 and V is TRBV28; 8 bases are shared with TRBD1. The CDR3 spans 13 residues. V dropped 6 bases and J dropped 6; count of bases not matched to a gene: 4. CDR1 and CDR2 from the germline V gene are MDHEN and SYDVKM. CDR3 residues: CASSQDRVQPQHF. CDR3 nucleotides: TGTGCCAGCAGCCAGGACAGGGTTCAGCCCCAGCATTTT.

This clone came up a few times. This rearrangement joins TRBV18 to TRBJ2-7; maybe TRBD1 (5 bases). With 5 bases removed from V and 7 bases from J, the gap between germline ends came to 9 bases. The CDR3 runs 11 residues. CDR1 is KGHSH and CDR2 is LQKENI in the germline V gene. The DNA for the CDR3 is TGTGCCAGCTCATCCTCAGGGGAGCAGTACTTC. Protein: CASSSSGEQYF.

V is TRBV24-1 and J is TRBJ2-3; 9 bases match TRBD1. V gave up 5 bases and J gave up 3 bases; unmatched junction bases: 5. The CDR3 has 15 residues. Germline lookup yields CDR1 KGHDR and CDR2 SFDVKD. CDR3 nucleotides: TGTGCCACCAGTGGACAGGGGGAGGGAACAGATACGCAGTATTTT. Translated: CATSGQGEGTDTQYF.

The CDR3 spells CASSPPEETQYF. DNA of the CDR3: TGTGCCAGCAGCCCCCCGGAGGAGACCCAGTACTTC. The rearrangement links TRBV6-2 or TRBV6-3 to TRBJ2-5; D call uncertain. The V gene's germline CDR1 is MNHEY and CDR2 SVGEGT. The CDR3 is 12 amino acids. The ends were cut back, 6 bases at V and 5 bases at J, with 10 bases in the middle.

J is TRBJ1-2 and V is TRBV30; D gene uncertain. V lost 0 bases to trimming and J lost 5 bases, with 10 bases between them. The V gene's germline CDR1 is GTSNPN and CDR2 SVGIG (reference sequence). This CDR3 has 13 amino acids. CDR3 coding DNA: TGTGCCTGGAGTGTAAGCGTAGGGTATGGCTACACCTTC. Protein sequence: CAWSVSVGYGYTF.

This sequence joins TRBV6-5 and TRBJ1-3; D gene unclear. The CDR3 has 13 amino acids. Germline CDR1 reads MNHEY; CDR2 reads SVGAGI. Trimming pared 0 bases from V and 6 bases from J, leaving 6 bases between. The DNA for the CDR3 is TGTGCCAGCAGTTACTCGAAAGAAAACACCATATATTTT. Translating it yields CASSYSKENTIYF.

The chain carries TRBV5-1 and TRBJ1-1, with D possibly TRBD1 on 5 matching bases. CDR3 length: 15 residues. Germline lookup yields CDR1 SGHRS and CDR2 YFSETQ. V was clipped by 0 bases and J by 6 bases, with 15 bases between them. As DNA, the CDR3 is TGCGCCAGCAGCTTGGGAGGGGCAAGTTTGGCTGAAGCTTTCTTT. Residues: CASSLGGASLAEAFF.

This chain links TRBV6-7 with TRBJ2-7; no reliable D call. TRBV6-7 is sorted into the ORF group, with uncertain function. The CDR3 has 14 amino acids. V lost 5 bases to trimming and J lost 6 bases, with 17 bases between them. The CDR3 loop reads CASSQRPGGGEQYF. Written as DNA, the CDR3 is TGTGCCAGCAGTCAGAGACCTGGTGGTGGCGAGCAGTACTTC.

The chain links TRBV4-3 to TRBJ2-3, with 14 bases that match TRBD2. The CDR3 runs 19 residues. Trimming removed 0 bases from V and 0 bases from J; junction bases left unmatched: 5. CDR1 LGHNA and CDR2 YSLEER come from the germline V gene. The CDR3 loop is CASSQDGGLAGASTDTQYF. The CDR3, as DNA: TGCGCCAGCAGCCAAGATGGGGGACTAGCGGGAGCTAGCACAGATACGCAGTATTTT.

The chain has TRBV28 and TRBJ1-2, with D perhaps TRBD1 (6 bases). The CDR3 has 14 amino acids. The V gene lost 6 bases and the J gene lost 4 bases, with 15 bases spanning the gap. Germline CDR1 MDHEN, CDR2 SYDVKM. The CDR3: CASSSTGLGYGYTF. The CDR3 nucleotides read TGTGCCAGCAGCTCTACAGGGTTGGGCTATGGCTACACCTTC.

CDR3 in amino acids: CASSVDQSSYNEQFF. CDR3 DNA sequence: TGTGCCAGCAGTGTGGACCAGAGCTCCTACAATGAGCAGTTCTTC. V and J are TRBV27 and TRBJ2-1; D is uncertain. The germline V gene encodes CDR1 MNHEY and CDR2 SMNVEV (reference sequence). V gave up 5 bases and J gave up 0 bases, with 11 bases separating them. This CDR3 comprises 15 residues.

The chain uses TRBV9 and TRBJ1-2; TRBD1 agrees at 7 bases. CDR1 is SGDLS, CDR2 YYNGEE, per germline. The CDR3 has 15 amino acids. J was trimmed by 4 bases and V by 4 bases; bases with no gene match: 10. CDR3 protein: CASSPDLQGSYGYTF. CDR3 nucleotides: TGTGCCAGCAGCCCGGACTTACAGGGGAGCTATGGCTACACCTTC.

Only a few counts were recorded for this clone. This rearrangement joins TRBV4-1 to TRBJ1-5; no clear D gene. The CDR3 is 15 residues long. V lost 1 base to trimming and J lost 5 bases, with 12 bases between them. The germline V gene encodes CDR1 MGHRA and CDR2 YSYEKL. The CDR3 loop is CASSQGREIDQPQHF. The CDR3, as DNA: TGCGCCAGCAGCCAAGGCCGGGAGATCGATCAGCCCCAGCATTTT.

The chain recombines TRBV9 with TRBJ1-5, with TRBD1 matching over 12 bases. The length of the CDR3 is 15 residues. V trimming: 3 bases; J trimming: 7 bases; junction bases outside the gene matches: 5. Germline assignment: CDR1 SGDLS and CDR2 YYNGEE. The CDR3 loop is CASSAGQGAGQPQHF. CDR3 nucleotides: TGTGCCAGCAGCGCGGGACAGGGGGCAGGACAGCCCCAGCATTTT. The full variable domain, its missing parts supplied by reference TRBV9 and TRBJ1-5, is DSGVTQTPKHLITATGQRVTLRCSPRSGDLSVYWYQQSLDQGLQFLIQYYNGEERAKGNILERFSAQQFPDLHSELNLSSLELGDSALYFCASSAGQGAGQPQHFGDGTRLSIL.

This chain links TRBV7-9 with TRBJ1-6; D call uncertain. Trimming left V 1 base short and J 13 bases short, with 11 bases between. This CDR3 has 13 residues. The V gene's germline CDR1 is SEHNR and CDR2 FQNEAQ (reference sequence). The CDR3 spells CASSLGALGPLHF. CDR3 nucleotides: TGTGCCAGCAGCTTAGGTGCCTTGGGTCCCCTCCACTTT.

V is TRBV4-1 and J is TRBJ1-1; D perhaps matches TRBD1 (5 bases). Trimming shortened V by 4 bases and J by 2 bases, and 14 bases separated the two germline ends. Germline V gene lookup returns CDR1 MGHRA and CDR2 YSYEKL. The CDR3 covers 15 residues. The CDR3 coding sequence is TGCGCCAGCAGCCTCAGGCAGGGCCTAAACACTGAAGCTTTCTTT. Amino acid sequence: CASSLRQGLNTEAFF.

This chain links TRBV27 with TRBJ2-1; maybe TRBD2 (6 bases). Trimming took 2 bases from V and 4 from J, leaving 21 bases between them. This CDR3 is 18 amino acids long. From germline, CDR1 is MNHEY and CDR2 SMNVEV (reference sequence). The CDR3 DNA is TGTGCCAGCAGTTTACCCCTCCAGGGATCCGGGGGTTACAATGAGCAGTTCTTC. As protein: CASSLPLQGSGGYNEQFF.

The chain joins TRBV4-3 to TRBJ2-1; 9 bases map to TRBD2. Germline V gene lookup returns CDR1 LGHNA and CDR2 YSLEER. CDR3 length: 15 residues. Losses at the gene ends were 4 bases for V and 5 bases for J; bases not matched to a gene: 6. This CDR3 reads CASSLGSGSHNEQFF. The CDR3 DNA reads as TGCGCCAGCAGCCTGGGTAGCGGGAGCCACAATGAGCAGTTCTTC.

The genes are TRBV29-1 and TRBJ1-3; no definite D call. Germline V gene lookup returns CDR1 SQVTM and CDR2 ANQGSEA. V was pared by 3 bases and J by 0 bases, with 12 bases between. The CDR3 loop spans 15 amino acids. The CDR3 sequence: CSVEGLRNSGNTIYF. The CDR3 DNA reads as TGCAGCGTTGAGGGATTGAGGAACTCTGGAAACACCATATATTTT.

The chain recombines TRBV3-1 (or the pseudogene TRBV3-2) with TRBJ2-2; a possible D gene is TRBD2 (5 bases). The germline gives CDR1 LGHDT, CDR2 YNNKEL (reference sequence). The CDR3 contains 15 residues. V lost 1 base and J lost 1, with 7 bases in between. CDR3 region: CASSQVGENTGELFF. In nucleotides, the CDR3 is TGTGCCAGCAGCCAAGTGGGAGAGAACACCGGGGAGCTGTTTTTT.

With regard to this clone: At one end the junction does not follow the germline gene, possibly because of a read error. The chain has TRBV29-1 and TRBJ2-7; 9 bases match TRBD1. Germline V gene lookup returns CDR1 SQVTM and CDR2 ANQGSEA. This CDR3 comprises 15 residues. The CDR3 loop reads CSVEVPGQGPFEQYF. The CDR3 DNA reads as TGCAGCGTCGAAGTTCCGGGACAGGGACCCTTCGAGCAGTACTTC.

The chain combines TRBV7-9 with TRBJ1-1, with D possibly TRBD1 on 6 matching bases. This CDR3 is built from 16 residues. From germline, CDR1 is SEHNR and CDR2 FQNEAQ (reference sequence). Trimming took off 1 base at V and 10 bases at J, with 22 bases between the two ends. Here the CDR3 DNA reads TGTGCCAGCAGCTTAGGGGATACAGGGAGCAAGGACGGAGCTTTCTTT. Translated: CASSLGDTGSKDGAFF.

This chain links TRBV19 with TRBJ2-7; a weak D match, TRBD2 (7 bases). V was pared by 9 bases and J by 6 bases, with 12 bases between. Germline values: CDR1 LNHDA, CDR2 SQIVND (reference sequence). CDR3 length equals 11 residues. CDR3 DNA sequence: TGTGCCAGCAGGGGAGGGGTCGAGCAGTACTTC. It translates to CASRGGVEQYF.

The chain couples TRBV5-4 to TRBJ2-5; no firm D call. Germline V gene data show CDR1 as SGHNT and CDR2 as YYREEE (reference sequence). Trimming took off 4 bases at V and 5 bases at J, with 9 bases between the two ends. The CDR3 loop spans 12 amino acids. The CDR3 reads CASSGYGETQYF. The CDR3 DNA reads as TGTGCCAGCAGCGGATATGGTGAGACCCAGTACTTC.

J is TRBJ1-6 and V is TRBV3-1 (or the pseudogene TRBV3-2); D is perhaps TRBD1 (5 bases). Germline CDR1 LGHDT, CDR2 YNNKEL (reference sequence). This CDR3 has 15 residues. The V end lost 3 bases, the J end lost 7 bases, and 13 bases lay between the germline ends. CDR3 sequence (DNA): TGTGCCAGCAGCCAGCCTTCAGGGACCAATTCACCCCTCCACTTT. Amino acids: CASSQPSGTNSPLHF.

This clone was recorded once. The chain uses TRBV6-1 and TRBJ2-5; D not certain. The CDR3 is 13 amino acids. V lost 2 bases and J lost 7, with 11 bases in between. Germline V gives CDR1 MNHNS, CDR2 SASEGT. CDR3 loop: CASSETGWGTQYF. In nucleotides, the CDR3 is TGTGCCAGCAGTGAAACTGGGTGGGGGACCCAGTACTTC.

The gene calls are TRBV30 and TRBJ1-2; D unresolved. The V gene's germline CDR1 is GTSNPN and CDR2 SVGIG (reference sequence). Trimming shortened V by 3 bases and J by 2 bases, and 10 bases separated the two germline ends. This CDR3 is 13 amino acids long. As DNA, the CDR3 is TGTGCCTGGAGCTTAGGGAAAAACTATGGCTACACCTTC. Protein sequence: CAWSLGKNYGYTF.